The 2 T cell receptor beta chains presented below share a single source sample, sequenced in a study of beta chain features in type 1 diabetes. Expressed TCRB transcripts were sequenced, since all the RNA that had been isolated was reverse transcribed. Sequenced by immunoSEQ multiplex PCR; TCRdb stores in-frame clones only, minus some. Counted here are around 280,000 clones, roughly 8% occurring once; the ten biggest clones make up over 0.8%. The sample was central memory CD4+ T cells from blood. These receptor sequences come from a woman younger than 30 in good health.

V is TRBV7-8 and J is TRBJ2-5; TRBD2 agrees at 8 bases. The CDR3 totals 17 residues. Germline CDR1 reads SGHVS; CDR2 reads FQNEAQ. The J segment lost 6 bases and the V segment lost 4 bases, leaving 16 bases of the junction unmatched. The CDR3 DNA is TGTGCCAGCAGCTCCGGGATCATTCGGGGGGGCAAACAGACCCAGTACTTC. It is translated as CASSSGIIRGGKQTQYF.

This chain connects TRBV4-2 to TRBJ2-2, with 7 bases matching TRBD2. V gave up 4 bases and J gave up 0 bases; unmatched junction bases: 11. The germline V gene encodes CDR1 LGHNA and CDR2 YNFKEQ. The CDR3 spans 18 residues. The CDR3 sequence: CASSRLTLGLANTGELFF. CDR3 nucleotides: TGTGCCAGCAGCCGTTTAACCCTTGGACTAGCGAACACCGGGGAGCTGTTTTTT.